This is a list of T cell receptor beta chains from one sample in a study of blood T cells in healthy people across ages. TCRdb reanalysed the 5' RACE reads using MiXCR and keeps one entry per CDR3 protein. The sample holds roughly 1,500,000 distinct CDR3 sequences; roughly 32% are singletons and the top ten take around 11%. The specimen sequenced was blood. All receptors derive from a woman aged 25-40 years in good health. The CDR3 runs from the conserved cysteine through the conserved F or W. Each record gives: clone size, D gene, J gene, V gene, CDR3 protein, CDR3 DNA. The D gene is left open where the match is weak. Clone size is shown for a subset of rows, as once, few, many or a class of expanded clone.

size: -
D: TRBD2
J: TRBJ2-7
V: TRBV20-1
CDR3: CSALGGISYEQYF
DNA: TGCAGTGCTTTGGGGGGGATATCGTACGAGCAGTACTTC

size: -
D: TRBD1
J: TRBJ2-7
V: TRBV28
CDR3: CASRTGGRYEQYF
DNA: TGTGCCAGCCGGACAGGTGGGCGCTACGAGCAGTACTTC

size: -
D: TRBD2
J: TRBJ2-1
V: TRBV11-2
CDR3: CASSFLSGRAKEQFF
DNA: TGTGCCAGCAGCTTTCTTAGCGGGAGGGCCAAGGAGCAGTTCTTC

size: -
D: -
J: TRBJ2-4
V: TRBV4-1
CDR3: CASSQGAGMTKNIQYF
DNA: TGCGCCAGCAGCCAAGGAGCAGGGATGACCAAAAACATTCAGTACTTC

size: once
D: -
J: TRBJ2-5
V: TRBV9
CDR3: CASSSRSGHQAETQYF
DNA: TGTGCCAGCAGCTCCCGGTCCGGACATCAAGCAGAGACCCAGTACTTC

size: -
D: -
J: TRBJ2-3
V: TRBV11-2
CDR3: CASSSLLRTAYRGTDTQYF
DNA: TGTGCCAGCAGCTCCCTTCTTCGAACAGCCTATAGGGGTACAGATACGCAGTATTTT

size: few
D: TRBD2
J: TRBJ2-2
V: TRBV6-1
CDR3: CASNIGAGGMNTGELFF
DNA: TGTGCCAGCAATATAGGAGCGGGGGGGATGAACACCGGGGAGCTGTTTTTT

size: -
D: TRBD2
J: TRBJ2-1
V: TRBV10-3
CDR3: CAISESSGSINEQFF
DNA: TGTGCCATCAGTGAGTCTAGCGGGAGCATCAATGAGCAGTTCTTC

size: -
D: -
J: TRBJ2-7
V: TRBV5-1
CDR3: CASRAASSVSYEQYF
DNA: TGCGCCAGCAGAGCGGCGTCTTCCGTCTCCTACGAGCAGTACTTC

size: -
D: -
J: TRBJ2-1
V: TRBV24-1
CDR3: CATGGWNYNEQFF
DNA: TGTGCCACCGGTGGCTGGAACTACAATGAGCAGTTCTTC

size: -
D: -
J: TRBJ1-5
V: TRBV27
CDR3: CASSSSHWGQPQHF
DNA: TGTGCCAGCAGTTCTTCACACTGGGGTCAGCCCCAGCATTTT

size: -
D: -
J: TRBJ1-2
V: TRBV5-8
CDR3: CASSSPKNYGYTF
DNA: TGTGCCAGCAGCTCCCCGAAAAACTATGGCTACACCTTC

size: -
D: TRBD1
J: TRBJ1-5
V: TRBV12-3/TRBV12-4
CDR3: CASSLADRVYSNQPQHF
DNA: TGTGCCAGCAGTTTAGCGGACAGGGTGTATAGCAATCAGCCCCAGCATTTT

size: few
D: TRBD1
J: TRBJ2-3
V: TRBV15
CDR3: CATSEGSRGRLDTQYF
DNA: TGTGCCACCAGCGAGGGGAGCAGGGGGAGACTCGATACGCAGTATTTT

size: many
D: -
J: TRBJ1-5
V: TRBV4-1
CDR3: CASSRGAEDSNQPQHF
DNA: TGCGCCAGCAGCCGGGGGGCAGAGGACAGCAATCAGCCCCAGCATTTT

size: many
D: -
J: TRBJ2-7
V: TRBV10-3
CDR3: CAISDPLRGEQYF
DNA: TGTGCCATCAGTGATCCCCTAAGGGGCGAGCAGTACTTC

size: -
D: -
J: TRBJ2-7
V: TRBV7-9
CDR3: CASSLETQQYF
DNA: TGTGCCAGCAGCTTAGAGACACAGCAGTACTTC

size: -
D: TRBD1
J: TRBJ2-1
V: TRBV20-1
CDR3: CSASPPGQGYNEQFF
DNA: TGCAGTGCTAGTCCTCCGGGACAGGGGTACAATGAGCAGTTCTTC

size: few
D: -
J: TRBJ2-7
V: TRBV10-3
CDR3: CAIKPSAHEQYF
DNA: TGTGCCATCAAACCGTCCGCCCACGAGCAGTACTTC

size: -
D: TRBD1
J: TRBJ2-6
V: TRBV11-2
CDR3: CASSLYRGRGSLGANVRTF
DNA: TGTGCCAGCAGCTTATACAGGGGAAGGGGTTCTCTGGGGGCCAACGTCCGGACTTTC

size: -
D: -
J: TRBJ2-7
V: TRBV4-1
CDR3: CASSQERQSDEQYF
DNA: TGCGCCAGCAGCCAAGAGAGACAGTCCGACGAGCAGTACTTC

size: -
D: -
J: TRBJ2-1
V: TRBV27
CDR3: CASSTAIYNEQFF
DNA: TGTGCCAGTTCTACCGCCATCTACAATGAGCAGTTCTTC

size: -
D: TRBD2
J: TRBJ2-7
V: TRBV5-4
CDR3: CASSEGEGRGYEQYF
DNA: TGTGCCAGCAGTGAAGGGGAGGGTAGGGGCTACGAGCAGTACTTC

size: -
D: -
J: TRBJ2-7
V: TRBV21-1
CDR3: CASSKDHGYEQYF
DNA: TGTGCCAGCAGCAAAGATCATGGTTACGAGCAGTACTTC

size: -
D: TRBD2
J: TRBJ2-1
V: TRBV13
CDR3: CASSLSPLTSGVNEQFF
DNA: TGTGCCAGCAGCTTATCCCCCTTGACTAGCGGGGTCAATGAGCAGTTCTTC

size: few
D: -
J: TRBJ1-2
V: TRBV29-1
CDR3: CSVVGGPWGPGYTF
DNA: TGCAGCGTTGTGGGAGGGCCTTGGGGTCCTGGCTACACCTTC

size: -
D: -
J: TRBJ2-7
V: TRBV11-2
CDR3: CASSSGRTSYYEQYF
DNA: TGTGCCAGCAGCTCGGGCCGGACCAGTTACTACGAGCAGTACTTC

size: -
D: TRBD1
J: TRBJ2-7
V: TRBV30
CDR3: CAWNSGTGGEEQYF
DNA: TGTGCCTGGAATTCCGGGACAGGGGGCGAAGAGCAGTACTTC

size: many
D: -
J: TRBJ2-7
V: TRBV10-3
CDR3: CAISELIDSYEQYF
DNA: TGTGCCATCAGTGAACTAATAGACTCCTACGAGCAGTACTTC

size: -
D: -
J: TRBJ1-2
V: TRBV12-3/TRBV12-4
CDR3: CASSPSYRVQGYTF
DNA: TGTGCCAGCAGTCCCAGCTACAGGGTTCAAGGCTACACCTTC

size: -
D: TRBD1
J: TRBJ1-1
V: TRBV29-1
CDR3: CSVNRDRDTEAFF
DNA: TGCAGCGTCAACCGGGACAGGGACACTGAAGCTTTCTTT

size: few
D: TRBD1
J: TRBJ2-7
V: TRBV6-1
CDR3: CASSPQGQGSSYEQYF
DNA: TGTGCCAGCAGTCCTCAGGGACAGGGGAGCTCCTACGAGCAGTACTTC

size: -
D: TRBD2
J: TRBJ2-3
V: TRBV20-1
CDR3: CSPRGGTDTQYF
DNA: TGCAGCCCACGGGGGGGGACAGATACGCAGTATTTT

size: few
D: -
J: TRBJ2-1
V: TRBV5-1
CDR3: CASSPGDRDYNEQFF
DNA: TGCGCCAGCAGCCCCGGGGACCGGGATTACAATGAGCAGTTCTTC

size: -
D: -
J: TRBJ2-3
V: TRBV6-2/TRBV6-3
CDR3: CASSYSGSLTDTQYF
DNA: TGTGCCAGCAGTTACTCAGGGTCGCTCACAGATACGCAGTATTTT

size: -
D: TRBD2
J: TRBJ2-3
V: TRBV10-3
CDR3: CAISGPLERGGTSTDTQYF
DNA: TGTGCCATCAGTGGCCCACTGGAGCGGGGGGGAACTAGCACAGATACGCAGTATTTT

size: -
D: -
J: TRBJ1-1
V: TRBV12-3/TRBV12-4
CDR3: CASSPPAVMNTEAFF
DNA: TGTGCCAGCAGTCCACCGGCGGTCATGAACACTGAAGCTTTCTTT

size: few
D: TRBD2
J: TRBJ2-3
V: TRBV15
CDR3: CATRPASGISSTDTQYF
DNA: TGTGCCACCAGGCCGGCTAGCGGGATCTCTAGCACAGATACGCAGTATTTT

size: few
D: TRBD2
J: TRBJ2-3
V: TRBV11-2
CDR3: CASSFRLLAGPSGTDTQYF
DNA: TGTGCCAGCAGCTTTAGATTGCTAGCGGGCCCGAGTGGCACAGATACGCAGTATTTT

size: -
D: TRBD2
J: TRBJ2-7
V: TRBV2
CDR3: CASSRGVGAGASYEQYF
DNA: TGTGCCAGCAGTAGAGGTGTAGGAGCGGGGGCCTCCTACGAGCAGTACTTC

size: few
D: TRBD2
J: TRBJ2-3
V: TRBV9
CDR3: CASSVEGLASGFKDTQYF
DNA: TGTGCCAGCAGCGTAGAAGGTCTGGCTAGCGGGTTTAAAGATACGCAGTATTTT

size: few
D: TRBD2
J: TRBJ2-3
V: TRBV6-1
CDR3: CASSIHLAGGYQWQYF
DNA: TGTGCCAGCAGTATCCACTTAGCGGGGGGCTATCAGTGGCAGTATTTT

size: few
D: -
J: TRBJ2-3
V: TRBV5-1
CDR3: CASSAWGGGGVTDTQYF
DNA: TGCGCCAGCAGCGCCTGGGGCGGCGGGGGCGTCACAGATACGCAGTATTTT

size: many
D: TRBD1
J: TRBJ2-7
V: TRBV6-2/TRBV6-3
CDR3: CASSRQGIYEQYF
DNA: TGTGCCAGCAGTCGACAGGGGATCTACGAGCAGTACTTC

size: once
D: TRBD1
J: TRBJ2-5
V: TRBV2
CDR3: CASSLFSRDRGRETQYF
DNA: TGTGCCAGCAGTCTCTTTTCCCGGGACAGGGGGCGAGAGACCCAGTACTTC

size: many
D: TRBD2
J: TRBJ2-3
V: TRBV5-6
CDR3: CASSLAASGRTDTQYF
DNA: TGTGCCAGCAGCTTGGCGGCTAGCGGGAGGACAGATACGCAGTATTTT

size: -
D: -
J: TRBJ2-5
V: TRBV10-3
CDR3: CAISDHNTVETQYF
DNA: TGTGCCATCAGTGACCACAACACGGTAGAGACCCAGTACTTC

size: -
D: TRBD2
J: TRBJ2-5
V: TRBV9
CDR3: CASSVEGLAAGTQYF
DNA: TGTGCCAGCAGCGTAGAGGGACTAGCGGCGGGGACCCAGTACTTC

size: -
D: -
J: TRBJ1-4
V: TRBV20-1
CDR3: CSAYDSTGFNEKLFF
DNA: TGCAGCGCGTACGATTCTACAGGGTTTAATGAAAAACTGTTTTTT

size: few
D: TRBD2
J: TRBJ2-3
V: TRBV7-9
CDR3: CASSLDLFGRELYTDTQYF
DNA: TGTGCCAGCAGCTTAGACCTCTTTGGGCGGGAGTTATACACAGATACGCAGTATTTT

size: -
D: -
J: TRBJ2-7
V: TRBV4-1
CDR3: CASSQDRSRNYEQYF
DNA: TGCGCCAGCAGCCAAGATCGTAGCCGGAACTACGAGCAGTACTTC